The clone carrying this T cell receptor beta chain has at least ten counts. Antigen: not known. The junction shows a germline mismatch at one end, possibly a read error. TCRdb re-called the multiplex PCR reads through MiXCR, storing one row per CDR3 protein. This table holds some 150,000 distinct CDR3 sequences, roughly a third found once. The data were obtained in a study of breast tumors, draining lymph nodes, adjacent tissues. Axillary draining lymph nodes of breast cancer patients supplied the node samples. Study-wide findings and caveats: The data were judged consistent with most tumor T cells coming from lymph node and expanding in tumor. Luminal-like breast cancer showed significantly greater tumor-nontumor repertoire similarity than basal-like breast cancer did.

The germline V gene encodes CDR1 SSHAT and CDR2 FNYEAQ (reference sequence). The CDR3 is 15 residues long. The clonotype originates from a female donor with breast cancer. Some clones in this sample may be carry-over from other donors' samples. The chain recombines TRBV7-7 with TRBJ1-3; D is undetermined. The specimen was axillary lymph node tissue. The CDR3 bases are TGTGCTAGCAGCTTAGGCCCCAGCGCTGGAAACACCATATATTTT. Translated, it gives CASSLGPSAGNTIYF. The full variable domain, with the rest looked up from reference TRBV7-7 and TRBJ1-3, is GAGVSQSPRYKVTKRGQDVTLRCDPISSHATLYWYQQALGQGPEFLTYFNYEAQPDKSGLPSDRFSAERPEGSISTLTIQRTEQRDSAMYRCASSLGPSAGNTIYFGEGSWLTVV.